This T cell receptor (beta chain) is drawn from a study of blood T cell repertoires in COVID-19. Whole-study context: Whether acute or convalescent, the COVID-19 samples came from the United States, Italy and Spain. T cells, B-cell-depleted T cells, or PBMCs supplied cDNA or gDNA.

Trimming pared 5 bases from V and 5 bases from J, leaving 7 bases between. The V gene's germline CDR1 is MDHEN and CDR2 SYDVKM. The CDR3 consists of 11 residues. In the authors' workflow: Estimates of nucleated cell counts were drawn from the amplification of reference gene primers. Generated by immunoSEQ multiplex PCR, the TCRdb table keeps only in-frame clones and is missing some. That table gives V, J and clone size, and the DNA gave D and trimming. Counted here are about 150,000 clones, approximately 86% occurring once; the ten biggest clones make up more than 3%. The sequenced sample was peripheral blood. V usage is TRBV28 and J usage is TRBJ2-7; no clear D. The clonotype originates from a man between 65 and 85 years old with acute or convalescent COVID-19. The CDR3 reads CASSRLDEQYF. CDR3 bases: TGTGCCAGCAGTCGTCTTGACGAGCAGTACTTC.